Many counts were recorded for the clone carrying this T cell receptor beta chain. Its antigen is not known. TCRdb passed the 5' RACE reads through MiXCR, listing each CDR3 protein once. Among roughly 74,000 distinct CDR3 sequences listed, around 5.5% were seen once. This record comes from a study of neurological immune-mediated disorders. Across the whole study: Of the approximately 34 patients with multiple sclerosis, roughly 30 had relapsing-remitting MS, whereas the remaining 3 had secondary progressive MS.

CDR1 is SGHVS, CDR2 FQNEAQ, per germline. With 5 bases removed from V and 4 bases from J, the gap between germline ends came to 19 bases. The CDR3 totals 16 residues. Study conclusions and caveats: Private repertoires in all groups were suggested, as expanded clones shared no CDR3 amino acid sequences across subjects. Any association between clinical or MRI features and the multiple sclerosis repertoire cluster was absent. The greatest TCR clonal expansion occurred in HTLV-1-associated myelopathy and the least in multiple sclerosis, which fell below healthy controls.

The TCR originated in a young man with multiple sclerosis. The rearrangement joins TRBV7-8 to TRBJ2-3; a possible D gene is TRBD2 (7 bases). Source material: PBMCs. CDR3 in amino acids: CASSPGGGRSADTQYF. CDR3 in DNA: TGTGCCAGCAGCCCGGGGGGCGGGAGATCCGCAGATACGCAGTATTTT.